This is a list of T cell receptor beta chains from one sample in a study of CD8 T cells in Susac syndrome. TCRdb re-derived calls from the immunoSEQ multiplex PCR reads in MiXCR, one entry per CDR3 protein. Of tens of thousands of distinct CDR3 sequences listed, around 93% are singletons. The material sequenced was CD8+ T cells from PBMCs. These receptors were collected from a human donor with Susac syndrome. The CDR3 runs from the conserved cysteine through the conserved F or W. The D gene is left open where the match is weak. The listing skips clone size in some rows; elsewhere it reads once, few, many or a size class.

TRBV30	NA	TRBJ1-1	NA	TGTGCCTGGAGCGGCGACCGACGGAACACTGAAGCTTTCTTT	CAWSGDRRNTEAFF
TRBV5-6	NA	TRBJ2-5	NA	TGTGCCAGCAGCGGGGGACCACGACAAGAGACCCAGTACTTC	CASSGGPRQETQYF
TRBV27	NA	TRBJ2-3	NA	TGTGCCAGCAGTTCCATCACAGATACGCAGTATTTT	CASSSITDTQYF
TRBV18	NA	TRBJ2-2	NA	TGTGCCAGCTCACCACCTTCGTGGCAGCACGGGGAGCTGTTTTTT	CASSPPSWQHGELFF
TRBV23-1	NA	TRBJ2-4	NA	TGCGCCAGTCCGACAGTCAGAAACATTCAGTACTTC	CASPTVRNIQYF
TRBV7-9	NA	TRBJ2-7	NA	TGTGCCAGCGGGGAAGCGGGTAAATTCTACGAGCAGTACTTC	CASGEAGKFYEQYF
TRBV29-1	NA	TRBJ1-3	NA	TGCAGCGTCGGGGGAGACAGGAGCTCTGGAAACACCATATATTTT	CSVGGDRSSGNTIYF
TRBV5-6	NA	TRBJ1-1	NA	TGTGCCAGCACCGTCCCTGGGGAGGTACCTGAAGCTTTCTTT	CASTVPGEVPEAFF
TRBV19	NA	TRBJ2-7	NA	TGTGCCAGTAGTATAACGGTGGGCGCCTACGAGCAGTACTTC	CASSITVGAYEQYF
TRBV7-8	NA	TRBJ2-1	NA	TGTGCCAGCAGCTTACTAGCAGACGATGAGCAGTTCTTC	CASSLLADDEQFF
TRBV28	NA	TRBJ2-1	NA	TGTGCCAGCAGCACTACTTACTCCTACAATGAGCAGTTCTTC	CASSTTYSYNEQFF
TRBV5-1	TRBD2	TRBJ2-1	NA	TGCGCCAGCAGCACACCGGGACTAGCGGAGTACAATGAGCAGTTCTTC	CASSTPGLAEYNEQFF
TRBV7-6	NA	TRBJ2-2	NA	TGTGCCAGCGGGTCTGGGGAGCTGTTTTTT	CASGSGELFF
TRBV30	NA	TRBJ2-1	once	TGTGCCTGGAGTGCAGGGACAGAGCAGTTCTTC	CAWSAGTEQFF
TRBV12-3/TRBV12-4	NA	TRBJ2-1	few	TGTGCCAGCAGTAGAACTTACAATGAGCAGTTCTTC	CASSRTYNEQFF
TRBV9	NA	TRBJ2-1	NA	TGTGCCAGCAGCGTAGTTCAAGATTACAATGAGCAGTTCTTC	CASSVVQDYNEQFF
TRBV12-3/TRBV12-4	TRBD2	TRBJ2-3	NA	TGTGCCAGCAGCCAACTAGCGGGGGTCACAGATACGCAGTATTTT	CASSQLAGVTDTQYF
TRBV29-1	NA	TRBJ2-5	NA	TGCAGCGCCCCCGGGGGAAGCAGACAGACCCAGTACTTC	CSAPGGSRQTQYF
TRBV30	NA	TRBJ2-7	NA	TGTGCCTGGGAAGGAGCAAGTTACGAGCAGTACTTC	CAWEGASYEQYF
TRBV6-5	TRBD2	TRBJ2-7	NA	TGTGCCAGCAGTAGCGGGAGCGTCTACGAGCAGTACTTC	CASSSGSVYEQYF
TRBV6-1	TRBD2	TRBJ2-3	NA	TGTGCCAGCAGTCGAAGCGGGAGTTGGGCAGATACGCAGTATTTT	CASSRSGSWADTQYF
TRBV20-1	TRBD1	TRBJ2-1	once	TGCAGTGCTAGAACAGGGGGTACCTACAATGAGCAGTTCTTC	CSARTGGTYNEQFF
TRBV30	NA	TRBJ2-1	NA	TGTGCCTGGAGCGTAGGGGGGGGCGGTGAGCAGTTCTTC	CAWSVGGGGEQFF
TRBV29-1	TRBD2	TRBJ2-2	NA	TGCAGCGTTGAAGGCGGTCCCAAGACTAGCGGGTCCGGGGAGCTGTTTTTT	CSVEGGPKTSGSGELFF
TRBV29-1	NA	TRBJ1-2	NA	TGCAGCGTCAACCCTGTTGCCTCACCGAACTATGGCTACACCTTC	CSVNPVASPNYGYTF
TRBV2	NA	TRBJ2-7	NA	TGTGCCACCTACTCCGGGGGACCCTACGAGCAGTACTTC	CATYSGGPYEQYF
TRBV19	NA	TRBJ2-5	NA	TGTGCCAGTAGTATAGATCTGGCGGCCAGTCAAGAGACCCAGTACTTC	CASSIDLAASQETQYF
TRBV20-1	NA	TRBJ2-1	once	TGCAGTGCCGGCGAGACTGGATACAATGAGCAGTTCTTC	CSAGETGYNEQFF
TRBV7-2	NA	TRBJ2-7	NA	TGTGCCAGCAGCCCCCGGGGGAACTACGAGCAGTACTTC	CASSPRGNYEQYF
TRBV4-3	TRBD2	TRBJ2-1	NA	TGCGCCAGCAGCCAAGATGGGACTAGCCCTTTCAATGAGCAGTTCTTC	CASSQDGTSPFNEQFF
TRBV7-3	TRBD1	TRBJ2-3	NA	TGTGCCAGCAGCTCGGGACAGGGGAGCACAGATACGCAGTATTTT	CASSSGQGSTDTQYF
TRBV2	NA	TRBJ2-3	NA	TGTGCCAGCAGTGTAACCCAGGGATCAGCAGATACGCAGTATTTT	CASSVTQGSADTQYF
TRBV5-1	NA	TRBJ2-7	NA	TGCGCCAGCAGCCCGGGGTTCTCCTACGAGCAGTACTTC	CASSPGFSYEQYF
TRBV29-1	NA	TRBJ2-7	NA	TGCAGCGTGGAGGGGGCGCGACCCTACGAGCAGTACTTC	CSVEGARPYEQYF
TRBV6-5	NA	TRBJ2-7	NA	TGTGCCAGCAGTCAGCCGGGGGCCTACGAGCAGTACTTC	CASSQPGAYEQYF
TRBV29-1	NA	TRBJ2-2	NA	TGCAGCGTCCTCGGCGGGGCCGGGGAGCTGTTTTTT	CSVLGGAGELFF
TRBV11-2	NA	TRBJ2-5	NA	TGTGCCAGCAGCTCCTACAGGGTCCAAGAGACCCAGTACTTC	CASSSYRVQETQYF
TRBV12-5	TRBD2	TRBJ2-1	NA	TGTGCTAGTGGTATGTTAGCGGGAGGTATTAATGAGCAGTTCTTC	CASGMLAGGINEQFF
TRBV28	TRBD2	TRBJ2-7	NA	TGTGCCAGCAGTTACAGGGGGGGGCTAGCGGGAGCGGAAGAGCAGTACTTC	CASSYRGGLAGAEEQYF
TRBV6-5	TRBD1	TRBJ2-7	NA	TGTGCCAGCAGTTACTCGACAGGGGCCCCCTACGAGCAGTACTTC	CASSYSTGAPYEQYF
TRBV19	NA	TRBJ2-5	NA	TGTGCCAGTAGTATGTGGGGAGGAGGACAAGAGACCCAGTACTTC	CASSMWGGGQETQYF
TRBV20-1	NA	TRBJ2-7	NA	TGCAGTGCTAGCGAGGGCGGCTCCTACGAGCAGTACTTC	CSASEGGSYEQYF
TRBV20-1	TRBD1	TRBJ2-1	NA	TGCAGTGCTAGGGACAGGGGATTCTCCGACTACAATGAGCAGTTCTTC	CSARDRGFSDYNEQFF
TRBV7-8	TRBD2	TRBJ2-5	NA	TGTGCCAGCAGCTCACTAGCGGGAGGGCCCCAGACCCAGTACTTC	CASSSLAGGPQTQYF
TRBV7-9	NA	TRBJ1-2	NA	TGTGCCAGCAGCTTAGCCCCACAGTATGGCTACACCTTC	CASSLAPQYGYTF
TRBV20-1	NA	TRBJ2-2	NA	TGCAGTGCTAGAGGGCTACGGGACACCGGGGAGCTGTTTTTT	CSARGLRDTGELFF
TRBV5-1	NA	TRBJ2-4	once	TGCGCCAGCAGTCCCTCTTCCAACATTCAGTACTTC	CASSPSSNIQYF
TRBV5-1	TRBD1	TRBJ2-1	NA	TGCGCCAGCAGCGGAGGGGACAGGTTAGGTGGTAGCTCCTACAATGAGCAGTTCTTC	CASSGGDRLGGSSYNEQFF
TRBV30	NA	TRBJ1-1	NA	TGTGCCTGGGACAGCCATATGAACACTGAAGCTTTCTTT	CAWDSHMNTEAFF